The present T cell receptor (beta chain) was sequenced within a study of shared clonotypes between healthy human individuals. Broader study findings: Sharing across four donors was seen in 4% to 5.5% of naive CD4 clonotypes.

This CDR3 region has 15 residues. The V gene's germline CDR1 is SNHLY and CDR2 FYNNEI. Trimming took off 4 bases at V and 0 bases at J, with 12 bases between the two ends. For this clone: Its antigen is not known.

Some clones are missing from TCRdb's copy, which holds only in-frame ones; the method was immunoSEQ multiplex PCR. The repertoire has 100,000 to 130,000 clones, under 70% of them found once; the top ten carry about 25%. The source material was memory CD8+ T cells sorted from blood. Subset meaning: CD45RO+ cells pooled with CCR7-negative TemRA cells. The sequence derives from a woman in her twenties or thirties in good health. This sequence joins TRBV2 and TRBJ2-5; D unresolved. DNA for the CDR3: TGTGCCAGCAGTGCGATCGGCTTGTACCAAGAGACCCAGTACTTC. Encoded protein: CASSAIGLYQETQYF. The variable domain in full, completed from reference TRBV2 and TRBJ2-5, reads EPEVTQTPSHQVTQMGQEVILRCVPISNHLYFYWYRQILGQKVEFLVSFYNNEISEKSEIFDDQFSVERPDGSNFTLKIRSTKLEDSAMYFCASSAIGLYQETQYFGPGTRLLVL.